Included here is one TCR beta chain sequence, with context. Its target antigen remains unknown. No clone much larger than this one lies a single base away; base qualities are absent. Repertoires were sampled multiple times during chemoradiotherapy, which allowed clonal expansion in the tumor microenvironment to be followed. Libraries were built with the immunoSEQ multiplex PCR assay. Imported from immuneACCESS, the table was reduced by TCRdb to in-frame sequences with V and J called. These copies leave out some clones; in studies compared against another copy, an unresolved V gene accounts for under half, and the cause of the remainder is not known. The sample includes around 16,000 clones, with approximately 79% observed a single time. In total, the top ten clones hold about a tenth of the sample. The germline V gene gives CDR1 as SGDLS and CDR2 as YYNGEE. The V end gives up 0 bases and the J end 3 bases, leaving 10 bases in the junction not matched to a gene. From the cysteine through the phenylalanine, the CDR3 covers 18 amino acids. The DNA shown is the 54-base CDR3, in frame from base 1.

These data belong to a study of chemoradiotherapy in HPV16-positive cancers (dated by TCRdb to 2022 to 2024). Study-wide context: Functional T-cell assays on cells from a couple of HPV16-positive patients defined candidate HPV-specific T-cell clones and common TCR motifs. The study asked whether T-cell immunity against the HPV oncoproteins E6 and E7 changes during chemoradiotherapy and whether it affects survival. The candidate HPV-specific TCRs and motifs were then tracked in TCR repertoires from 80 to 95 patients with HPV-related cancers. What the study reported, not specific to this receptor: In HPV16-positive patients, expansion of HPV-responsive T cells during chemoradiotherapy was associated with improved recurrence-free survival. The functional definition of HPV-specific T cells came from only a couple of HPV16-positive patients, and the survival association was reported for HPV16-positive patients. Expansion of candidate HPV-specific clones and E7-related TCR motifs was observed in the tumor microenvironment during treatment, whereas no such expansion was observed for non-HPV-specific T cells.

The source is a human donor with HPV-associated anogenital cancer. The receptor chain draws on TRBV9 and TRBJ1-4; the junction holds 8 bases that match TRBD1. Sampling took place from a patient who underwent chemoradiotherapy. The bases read TGTGCCAGCAGCGTAGTACCCCACAGGGGGGTTGCTAATGAAAAACTGTTTTTT. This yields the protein CASSVVPHRGVANEKLFF.